The 30 T cell receptor beta chains given below trace back to one sample, sequenced in a study of blood T cell repertoires in COVID-19 (dated by TCRdb to 2018 to 2021). Libraries came from the immunoSEQ multiplex PCR assay. TCRdb mirrors the immuneACCESS table, restricted to in-frame sequences. Some clones are absent from its copies; in checked studies, under half trace to an unresolved V gene, and the reason for the others is unknown. For this sample there are about 180,000 clones; 88% appear just once. The ten largest clones represent 9% of the sample. Sequencing was performed on PBMCs or T cells enriched from blood (not recorded which). Receptors originate from a young woman who had recovered from COVID-19.

This chain joins TRBV30 and TRBJ2-3; 8 bases match TRBD2. The CDR3 totals 17 residues. V trimming: 3 bases; J trimming: 0 bases; junction bases outside the gene matches: 11. Germline CDR1 and CDR2: GTSNPN and SVGIG (reference sequence). This chain's CDR3 is CAWSPTSSGGSTDTQYF. CDR3 nucleotide sequence: TGTGCCTGGAGCCCCACTTCCAGCGGGGGAAGCACAGATACGCAGTATTTT. The full variable domain, completed using reference TRBV30 and TRBJ2-3, is SQTIHQWPATLVQPVGSPLSLECTVEGTSNPNLYWYRQAAGRGLQLLFYSVGIGQISSEVPQNLSASRPQDRQFILSSKKLLLSDSGFYLCAWSPTSSGGSTDTQYFGPGTRLTVL.

This sequence joins TRBV9 and TRBJ2-5; 11 bases map to TRBD2. This CDR3 is 17 amino acids long. The germline CDR1 and CDR2 sequences are SGDLS and YYNGEE. V was pared by 3 bases and J by 4 bases, with 11 bases of the junction left unmatched. In nucleotides, the CDR3 is TGTGCCAGCAGCGGACCACTTAGCGGGAGGGCCGGAGAGACCCAGTACTTC. Translated, it gives CASSGPLSGRAGETQYF.

The chain recombines TRBV27 with TRBJ1-4; D uncertain. The length of the CDR3 is 17 residues. Germline V gives CDR1 MNHEY, CDR2 SMNVEV (reference sequence). V dropped 5 bases and J dropped 0 bases, with 16 bases sitting between them. The CDR3 sequence is CASSPTTGSPTNEKLFF. CDR3 DNA sequence: TGTGCCAGCAGTCCTACGACGGGTTCCCCAACTAATGAAAAACTGTTTTTT.

V usage is TRBV2 and J usage is TRBJ2-5, with 8 bases matching TRBD1. Germline V gene lookup returns CDR1 SNHLY and CDR2 FYNNEI. After removal of 5 bases from V and 3 bases from J, the junction contained 5 bases not matched to a gene. This CDR3 has 14 residues. The CDR3 sequence: CASSPGQGKETQYF. The CDR3 bases are TGTGCCAGCAGTCCCGGACAGGGAAAAGAGACCCAGTACTTC. The full variable domain, completed using reference TRBV2 and TRBJ2-5, is EPEVTQTPSHQVTQMGQEVILRCVPISNHLYFYWYRQILGQKVEFLVSFYNNEISEKSEIFDDQFSVERPDGSNFTLKIRSTKLEDSAMYFCASSPGQGKETQYFGPGTRLLVL.

The V call is TRBV6-5, the J call TRBJ1-4, with D perhaps TRBD1 (6 bases). Germline loops: CDR1 MNHEY, CDR2 SVGAGI. The CDR3 is made up of 14 amino acids. V lost 5 bases, J lost 6 bases, and 13 bases lay in between. CDR3 DNA: TGTGCCAGCAGTAAACTACAGGGTTATGAAAAACTGTTTTTT. It specifies CASSKLQGYEKLFF.

V and J are TRBV27 and TRBJ2-6; 10 bases agree with TRBD1. From germline, CDR1 is MNHEY and CDR2 SMNVEV (reference sequence). V gave up 7 bases and J gave up 1 base; unmatched junction bases: 7. The CDR3 runs 17 residues. The CDR3 region has the DNA TGTGCCAGCACCGTCGGGACAGGGGTATCTGGGGCCAACGTCCTGACTTTC. Residues: CASTVGTGVSGANVLTF.

The rearrangement links TRBV4-3 to TRBJ2-2; D uncertain. The CDR3 loop spans 12 amino acids. CDR1 and CDR2 from the germline V gene are LGHNA and YSLEER. V lost 2 bases, J lost 6 bases, and 4 bases lay in between. The CDR3 is CASSQYPGELFF. The DNA of the CDR3 is TGCGCCAGCAGCCAATATCCCGGGGAGCTGTTTTTT.

The chain employs TRBV5-1 and TRBJ2-7, with 10 nucleotides matching TRBD2. V was clipped by 3 bases and J by 0 bases; unmatched bases: 3. This CDR3 comprises 15 residues. CDR1 and CDR2 from the germline V gene are SGHRS and YFSETQ. CDR3 amino acids: CASSSLAGHSYEQYF. In nucleotides, the CDR3 is TGCGCCAGCAGCTCACTAGCGGGGCACTCCTACGAGCAGTACTTC. The entire variable domain, with the rest obtained from reference TRBV5-1 and TRBJ2-7, is as follows: KAGVTQTPRYLIKTRGQQVTLSCSPISGHRSVSWYQQTPGQGLQFLFEYFSETQRNKGNFPGRFSGRQFSNSRSEMNVSTLELGDSALYLCASSSLAGHSYEQYFGPGTRLTVT.

V and J are TRBV30 and TRBJ1-2, with 7 bases lining up with TRBD1. V trimming: 4 bases; J trimming: 3 bases; junction bases outside the gene matches: 5. The CDR3 covers 13 residues. Germline V gene sequence: CDR1 GTSNPN, CDR2 SVGIG (reference sequence). The CDR3 DNA reads TGTGCCTGGAATAAGGGGGCTTACTATGGCTACACCTTC. It is translated as CAWNKGAYYGYTF.

The J gene is TRBJ2-2, the V gene TRBV9, with 11 bases matching TRBD2. Germline lookup yields CDR1 SGDLS and CDR2 YYNGEE. Germline trimming cut 1 base from V and 4 bases from J; bases unmatched to any gene: 3. The CDR3 length is 16 residues. This CDR3 is CASSVLGTSGTGELFF. The CDR3 coding sequence is TGTGCCAGCAGCGTATTGGGGACTAGCGGCACCGGGGAGCTGTTTTTT.

This chain uses TRBV27 with TRBJ2-1; 12 nucleotides line up with TRBD2. V lost 0 bases and J lost 7; bases outside the gene matches: 10. CDR1 is MNHEY, CDR2 SMNVEV, per germline (reference sequence). The CDR3 length is 18 residues. The CDR3 coding sequence is TGTGCCAGCAGTTTATCAGGGCTAGCGGGAGGGCCGTGGAATGAGCAGTTCTTC. Amino acids: CASSLSGLAGGPWNEQFF.

The rearrangement uses TRBV16 and TRBJ1-2; TRBD1 is a possible D gene (5 bases). The germline gives CDR1 KGHSY, CDR2 FQNENV. CDR3 length: 16 residues. V was clipped by 0 bases and J by 2 bases, with 13 bases between them. The CDR3 region has the DNA TGTGCCAGCAGCCAATCGGGCCAGGGCAACAACTATGGCTACACCTTC. Protein product: CASSQSGQGNNYGYTF.

V gene TRBV3-1 (or the pseudogene TRBV3-2) combines with J gene TRBJ2-1; 9 bases agree with TRBD2. J lost 5 bases, V lost 2 bases, and 19 bases had no gene match. The CDR3 has 20 amino acids. Germline assignment: CDR1 LGHDT and CDR2 YNNKEL (reference sequence). The CDR3 loop reads CASSQKLSGLAFGRDNEQFF. Here the CDR3 DNA reads TGTGCCAGCAGCCAAAAACTATCGGGACTAGCATTCGGTCGGGACAATGAGCAGTTCTTC.

The V call is TRBV27, the J call TRBJ1-4; 12 nucleotides agree with TRBD1. CDR3 length equals 15 residues. From germline, CDR1 is MNHEY and CDR2 SMNVEV (reference sequence). J gave up 8 bases and V 5 bases, and 6 bases lay outside the gene matches. CDR3 nucleotide sequence: TGTGCCAGCAGTGCGGGACAGGGGGCCGAGGAAAAACTGTTTTTT. Protein: CASSAGQGAEEKLFF.

V gene TRBV7-2 combines with J gene TRBJ2-3; D uncertain. CDR3 length: 16 amino acids. Germline loops: CDR1 SGHTA, CDR2 FQGNSA. Trimming pared 6 bases from V and 1 base from J, leaving 17 bases between. DNA for the CDR3: TGTGCCAGCAGTCGAGAGGCCCGAGAGGGCACAGATACGCAGTATTTT. Encoded protein: CASSREAREGTDTQYF.

The chain joins TRBV6-2 or TRBV6-3 to TRBJ2-3; possibly TRBD2 for D (6 bases). CDR1 is MNHEY, CDR2 SVGEGT, per germline. V was clipped by 3 bases and J by 1 base, with 17 bases between them. The CDR3 runs 17 residues. DNA of the CDR3: TGTGCCAGCAGTTATAGCCCCTCGGGCGGGGGCACAGATACGCAGTATTTT. This sequence encodes CASSYSPSGGGTDTQYF.

The rearrangement joins TRBV7-9 to TRBJ2-3; 10 nucleotides align to TRBD2. This CDR3 spans 17 amino acids. V was pared by 3 bases and J by 2 bases, with 8 bases of the junction left unmatched. Germline CDR1 is SEHNR and CDR2 is FQNEAQ (reference sequence). CDR3: CASSFGSLAGVTDTQYF. The DNA for the CDR3 is TGTGCCAGCAGCTTCGGGTCCCTAGCGGGGGTCACAGATACGCAGTATTTT.

CDR3 bases: TGTGCCAGCTCACCCGGGACAGGGGGCCATAACACTGAAGCTTTCTTT. Protein sequence: CASSPGTGGHNTEAFF. The chain joins TRBV18 to TRBJ1-1, with 12 bases fitting TRBD1. CDR3 length: 16 residues. Germline V gene sequence: CDR1 KGHSH, CDR2 LQKENI. With V trimmed by 3 bases and J by 2 bases, 4 bases remained unmatched.

This clone was detected only a few times. The V call is TRBV27, the J call TRBJ2-5, with 7 bases matching TRBD1. The CDR3 covers 13 residues. Per germline, CDR1 MNHEY and CDR2 SMNVEV (reference sequence). The V segment lost 6 bases and the J segment 5 bases; nucleotides outside the gene matches: 6. This CDR3 reads CASRGQLTETQYF. In nucleotides, the CDR3 is TGTGCCAGCAGGGGACAGTTGACCGAGACCCAGTACTTC.

The chain employs TRBV2 and TRBJ1-3; maybe TRBD1 (6 bases). There are 12 residues in the CDR3. Germline V gene sequence: CDR1 SNHLY, CDR2 FYNNEI. V lost 7 bases and J 4 bases, leaving 8 bases between the germline ends. The CDR3: CASNREGNTIYF. As DNA, the CDR3 is TGTGCCAGCAACAGGGAGGGAAACACCATATATTTT.

The chain couples TRBV19 to TRBJ1-5; the D gene is possibly TRBD1 (5 bases). The V gene lost 5 bases and the J gene lost 0 bases, with 11 bases spanning the gap. CDR3 length equals 15 residues. Looked up from germline, CDR1 is LNHDA and CDR2 is SQIVND (reference sequence). CDR3: CASSSAGISNQPQHF. In nucleotides, the CDR3 is TGTGCCAGTAGTTCCGCAGGGATTAGCAATCAGCCCCAGCATTTT.

This chain links TRBV19 with TRBJ2-1; D unclear. The CDR3 is 15 residues long. Germline CDR1 reads LNHDA; CDR2 reads SQIVND (reference sequence). Trimming pared 6 bases from V and 0 bases from J, leaving 12 bases between. DNA of the CDR3: TGTGCCAGTAGCTCCCCGCGGTACTCCTACAATGAGCAGTTCTTC. As protein: CASSSPRYSYNEQFF. The full variable domain, with the rest looked up from reference TRBV19 and TRBJ2-1, is DGGITQSPKYLFRKEGQNVTLSCEQNLNHDAMYWYRQDPGQGLRLIYYSQIVNDFQKGDIAEGYSVSREKKESFPLTVTSAQKNPTAFYLCASSSPRYSYNEQFFGPGTRLTVL.

The rearrangement links TRBV11-2 to TRBJ2-1; TRBD2 agrees at 14 bases. The CDR3 sequence is 15 residues long. CDR1 is SGHAT, CDR2 FQNNGV, per germline. Trimming cost V 6 bases and J 2 bases; bases outside gene matches: 0. CDR3 coding DNA: TGTGCCAGCAGGGGACTAGCGGGGGCCTACAATGAGCAGTTCTTC. It is translated as CASRGLAGAYNEQFF.

The chain uses TRBV4-2 and TRBJ2-7; D might be TRBD2 (6 bases). V dropped 0 bases and J dropped 5 bases, with 14 bases sitting between them. The germline V gene encodes CDR1 LGHNA and CDR2 YNFKEQ. CDR3 length: 15 residues. The CDR3 loop reads CASSQDTGVGDEQYF. The CDR3 nucleotides are TGTGCCAGCAGCCAAGATACGGGAGTCGGTGACGAGCAGTACTTC.

The gene calls are TRBV28 and TRBJ1-1, with D perhaps matching TRBD1 (6 bases). The CDR3 is 14 amino acids. Germline V gene data show CDR1 as MDHEN and CDR2 as SYDVKM. The V and J ends lost 3 bases and 0 bases respectively, with 8 bases between them. The CDR3 region has the DNA TGTGCCAGCAGTTTTCAGGGGATGAACACTGAAGCTTTCTTT. It yields the protein CASSFQGMNTEAFF.

The rearrangement joins TRBV9 to TRBJ1-1, with 7 bases matching TRBD1. Germline CDR1 SGDLS, CDR2 YYNGEE. With V trimmed by 0 bases and J by 1 base, 3 bases remained unmatched. The CDR3 contains 15 residues. The CDR3 loop reads CASSVARTGNTEAFF. The CDR3 DNA follows: TGTGCCAGCAGCGTAGCGAGGACAGGGAACACTGAAGCTTTCTTT. Full variable domain (rest looked up from reference TRBV9 and TRBJ1-1): DSGVTQTPKHLITATGQRVTLRCSPRSGDLSVYWYQQSLDQGLQFLIQYYNGEERAKGNILERFSAQQFPDLHSELNLSSLELGDSALYFCASSVARTGNTEAFFGQGTRLTVV.

J is TRBJ2-3 and V is TRBV5-5; D unclear. This CDR3 has 11 amino acids. Per the germline V gene, CDR1 is SGHKS and CDR2 is YYEKEE (reference sequence). Trimming cost V 5 bases and J 4 bases, with 5 bases left between them. The DNA for the CDR3 is TGTGCCAGCAGTGCGGCAGATACGCAGTATTTT. This translates into CASSAADTQYF.

The chain uses TRBV11-2 and TRBJ1-4; D ambiguous. V lost 0 bases to trimming and J lost 4 bases, with 9 bases between them. The CDR3 has 15 amino acids. Germline V CDR1 and CDR2: SGHAT, FQNNGV. DNA of the CDR3: TGTGCCAGCAGCTTAGATAGAGGCAGTAATGAAAAACTGTTTTTT. This translates into CASSLDRGSNEKLFF.

This clone was seen once. This chain joins TRBV6-2 or TRBV6-3 and TRBJ2-7; 8 bases match TRBD1. J was trimmed by 2 bases and V by 2 bases; bases with no gene match: 8. CDR1 is MNHEY, CDR2 SVGEGT, per germline. The CDR3 spans 16 residues. In nucleotides, the CDR3 is TGTGCCAGCAGTTACGGGAGGACAGGGTTTGCCTACGAGCAGTACTTC. It translates to CASSYGRTGFAYEQYF.

The chain combines TRBV19 with TRBJ2-2, with a weak D call TRBD1 (6 bases). The V and J ends lost 3 bases and 3 bases respectively, with 17 bases between them. The CDR3 extends over 17 amino acids. Germline loops: CDR1 LNHDA, CDR2 SQIVND (reference sequence). The CDR3 reads CASSIPDRRGDTGELFF. CDR3 DNA: TGTGCCAGTAGTATTCCCGACAGGAGAGGGGACACCGGGGAGCTGTTTTTT. The full variable domain, with the rest looked up from reference TRBV19 and TRBJ2-2, is DGGITQSPKYLFRKEGQNVTLSCEQNLNHDAMYWYRQDPGQGLRLIYYSQIVNDFQKGDIAEGYSVSREKKESFPLTVTSAQKNPTAFYLCASSIPDRRGDTGELFFGEGSRLTVL.